Listed below are T cell receptor beta chains from one sample, sequenced in a study of T cell responses to AZD1222 COVID-19 vaccine. Clones were read by immunoSEQ multiplex PCR, and TCRdb kept only the in-frame ones, dropping some. The table includes tens of thousands of clones, more than 75% detected once. Sequencing was performed on peripheral blood, taken 28 days after the second AZD1222 dose. These receptors were taken from an adult who received the AZD1222 COVID-19 vaccine. Both conserved end residues are part of each CDR3. A D gene is named only where the DNA matches it firmly. Size tells how often a clone was seen (once, few, many) or the class of an expanded clone, and some rows leave it out.

j_call	clone_size	v_call	d_call	cdr3_nt	cdr3_aa
TRBJ1-6	-	TRBV5-1	-	TGCGCCAGCAGCTTGGAGCCCTATAATTCACCCCTCCACTTT	CASSLEPYNSPLHF
TRBJ2-3	-	TRBV24-1	TRBD2	TGTGCCACCAGTGTGGCTAGCGGGGCAGATACGCAGTATTTT	CATSVASGADTQYF
TRBJ2-1	few	TRBV11-3	TRBD2	TGTGCCAGCAGCTTATCTAGCGGGGGGGCTCGTGAGCAGTTCTTC	CASSLSSGGAREQFF
TRBJ2-2	-	TRBV9	-	TGTGCCAGCAGCGGCGAAGTGGGCAGCGGGGAGCTGTTTTTT	CASSGEVGSGELFF
TRBJ1-2	once	TRBV6-2/TRBV6-3	TRBD1	TGTGCCAGCAGTTTCAATGGACAGGGGGCCGGACAGAGGGCTTTATATGGCTACACCTTC	CASSFNGQGAGQRALYGYTF
TRBJ2-7	-	TRBV19	-	TGTGCCAGTAAAATTGGTGCAGAGCAGTACTTC	CASKIGAEQYF
TRBJ1-1	-	TRBV7-2	TRBD1	TGTGCCAGCAGCTTTACAGGGGGCATGAACACTGAAGCTTTCTTT	CASSFTGGMNTEAFF
TRBJ2-3	-	TRBV6-5	-	TGTGCCAGTCGCTATGGCGAGCTCACAGATACGCAGTATTTT	CASRYGELTDTQYF
TRBJ2-1	-	TRBV7-6	-	TGTGCCAGCAGCCCGTTGGGGAGCTCCTACAATGAGCAGTTCTTC	CASSPLGSSYNEQFF
TRBJ2-3	-	TRBV3-1/TRBV3-2	-	TGTGCCAGCAGCCTTCCCGGAACGGGAGCAGATACGCAGTATTTT	CASSLPGTGADTQYF
TRBJ2-5	-	TRBV2	-	TGTGCCAGCGGCCCTTACCTAGGGTGGCGGGGAGAGACCCAGTACTTC	CASGPYLGWRGETQYF
TRBJ1-5	-	TRBV6-1	TRBD1	TGTGCCAGCAGTGAACGGACAGGGTGGGGCAATCAGCCCCAGCATTTT	CASSERTGWGNQPQHF
TRBJ2-3	-	TRBV6-2/TRBV6-3	-	TGTGCCAGCAGTTATCCAGTAGTCACAGATACGCAGTATTTT	CASSYPVVTDTQYF
TRBJ2-3	-	TRBV5-6	TRBD2	TGTGCCAGCAGCTTGGTTACTAGCGGGGCGGGCACAGATACGCAGTATTTT	CASSLVTSGAGTDTQYF
TRBJ2-5	once	TRBV5-1	TRBD1	TGCGCCAGCAGCTTGGTTACAGGGGGTCAAGAGACCCAGTACTTC	CASSLVTGGQETQYF
TRBJ1-2	-	TRBV6-5	-	TGTGCCAGCAGTTACTCCCAAGGGGGGGGAAGCTACACCTTC	CASSYSQGGGSYTF
TRBJ2-5	-	TRBV5-4	TRBD2	TGTGCCAGCAGCTTGGGATCAGGACTAGACGCGGAGACCCAGTACTTC	CASSLGSGLDAETQYF
TRBJ2-3	-	TRBV14	-	TGTGCCAGCAGCCGCCACACAGATACGCAGTATTTT	CASSRHTDTQYF
TRBJ1-4	-	TRBV3-1/TRBV3-2	-	TGTGCCAGCAGCCGCTCAGAAGATGCTAATGAAAAACTGTTTTTT	CASSRSEDANEKLFF
TRBJ2-7	-	TRBV27	TRBD1	TGTGCCAGCAGCCGGGACAGAGGGGGCTACGAGCAGTACTTC	CASSRDRGGYEQYF
TRBJ2-3	-	TRBV7-9	TRBD2	TGTGCCAGCAGCCCTATCCCTGTGAGCGGGGGAACAGATACGCAGTATTTT	CASSPIPVSGGTDTQYF
TRBJ1-1	-	TRBV6-1	-	TGTGCCAGCAGTGATGGCAGGGGTACTGAAGCTTTCTTT	CASSDGRGTEAFF
TRBJ2-7	-	TRBV28	-	TGTGCCACCATGAGGGAGAAGTGGAACGAGCAGTACTTC	CATMREKWNEQYF
TRBJ2-4	-	TRBV9	-	TGTGCCAGCAGCTCCAAAGGGGAAACAGGCCTATCTCTAGCCAAAAACATTCAGTACTTC	CASSSKGETGLSLAKNIQYF
TRBJ1-5	once	TRBV7-8	-	TGTGCCAGCAGCTTAGCCAGGGTTTTCGGTCAGCCCCAGCATTTT	CASSLARVFGQPQHF
TRBJ2-6	-	TRBV5-8	-	TGTGCCAGCAGCTTATGGGCAGTTGGGGCCAACGTCCTGACTTTC	CASSLWAVGANVLTF
TRBJ2-2	-	TRBV28	-	TGTGCCAGCAGTTCTGCACCCAGGGTCCCTAACACCGGGGAGCTGTTTTTT	CASSSAPRVPNTGELFF
TRBJ1-6	-	TRBV10-3	-	TGTGCCATCAGTGTAGCGAGCCCCGACGTAAATTCACCCCTCCACTTT	CAISVASPDVNSPLHF
TRBJ2-5	once	TRBV2	-	TGTGCCAGTACACGGACAGAAAGGGAGACCCAGTACTTC	CASTRTERETQYF
TRBJ1-5	-	TRBV19	-	TGTGCCAGTAGGATACGGGGTCCGGCTCAGCCCCAGCATTTT	CASRIRGPAQPQHF
TRBJ2-7	-	TRBV27	-	TGTGCCAGCAGTACCCGAGGAGAGCAGTACTTC	CASSTRGEQYF
TRBJ1-2	-	TRBV19	-	TGTGCCAGTAACCCCCGACAGGACTATGGCTACACCTTC	CASNPRQDYGYTF
TRBJ2-1	-	TRBV15	-	TGTGCCACCAGCAGAGAAGGGGGGCCGGGTGAGCAGTTCTTC	CATSREGGPGEQFF
TRBJ2-2	-	TRBV5-1	-	TGCGCCAGCAGGAATCCGGAAGGAAGATCGAACACCGGGGAGCTGTTTTTT	CASRNPEGRSNTGELFF
TRBJ1-3	once	TRBV4-3	-	TGCGCCAGCAGCCAAGTCGGGGACTTCTCTGGAAACACCATATATTTT	CASSQVGDFSGNTIYF
TRBJ2-5	-	TRBV4-3	-	TGCGCCAGCAGTCCAGAACAGGGCGGTGGGGAGACCCAGTACTTC	CASSPEQGGGETQYF
TRBJ1-2	-	TRBV3-1/TRBV3-2	-	TGTGCCAGCAGCCCCCGGGGACGCCCGGGTGGCTACACCTTC	CASSPRGRPGGYTF
TRBJ2-5	-	TRBV19	-	TGTGCCAGCCTAGGGTGGGAAGAGACCCAGTACTTC	CASLGWEETQYF
TRBJ1-2	-	TRBV18	-	TGTGCCAGCTCCCCTCGAGGGTTGGATGGCTACACCTTC	CASSPRGLDGYTF
TRBJ1-1	-	TRBV6-5	-	TGTGCCACCCTGGGGGGAATGAACACTGAAGCTTTCTTT	CATLGGMNTEAFF
TRBJ1-2	once	TRBV3-1/TRBV3-2	-	TGTGCCAGCAGCCAAGAAACCCCCCATGGCTACACCTTC	CASSQETPHGYTF
TRBJ1-2	-	TRBV4-3	TRBD1	TGCGCCAGCAGCCAGACAGGGGGCGTGAACTATGGCTACACCTTC	CASSQTGGVNYGYTF
TRBJ1-3	-	TRBV7-9	-	TGTGCCAGCAGCCGACTGATCTCTGGAAACACCATATATTTT	CASSRLISGNTIYF
TRBJ2-3	once	TRBV4-2	TRBD2	TGTGCCAGCAGCCCCCGGGAACAAGCGGGGGGGCCCACAGATACGCAGTATTTT	CASSPREQAGGPTDTQYF
TRBJ2-7	-	TRBV7-2	TRBD2	TGTGCCAGCAGCTTTGCCTCGACTAGCGGGGGCGGCGAGCAGTACTTC	CASSFASTSGGGEQYF
TRBJ2-5	-	TRBV28	TRBD1	TGTGCCAGCAATTTACAGGGGGTGAGGACCCAGTACTTC	CASNLQGVRTQYF
TRBJ2-2	-	TRBV7-2	-	TGTGCCAGCAGCTTGACAGGAATAGCGTCCCCCGGGGAGCTGTTTTTT	CASSLTGIASPGELFF
TRBJ1-4	-	TRBV7-2	-	TGTGCCAGCAGCTTAGCAGGGGGGGATGAAAAACTGTTTTTT	CASSLAGGDEKLFF
TRBJ2-1	-	TRBV5-1	-	TGCGCCAGCAGCTTGGAGGGCCTGGCGGTCCGCTACAATGAGCAGTTCTTC	CASSLEGLAVRYNEQFF
TRBJ1-2	-	TRBV9	-	TGTGCCAGCAGCGTAGGTGGAGGAGCTAACTATGGCTACACCTTC	CASSVGGGANYGYTF